One sample yielded the 29 T cell receptor beta chains listed below, sequenced in a study of cytomegalovirus exposure and HLA in healthy donors. PCR involved 60 Vbeta and 13 Jbeta primers. Assay: immunoSEQ multiplex PCR; the TCRdb copy retains only in-frame clones and omits some. The sample carries about 150,000 clones, around two thirds recorded once. Sequencing input: PBMCs. All receptors derive from a man aged 25-45 years in good health and CMV-seropositive.

This chain uses TRBV13 with TRBJ2-7; D is possibly TRBD1 (6 bases). V was cut by 4 bases and J by 1 base, with 11 bases left in between. The CDR3 runs 14 residues. Germline V gene lookup returns CDR1 PRHDT and CDR2 FYEKMQ (reference sequence). The chain's CDR3 is CASSSQGYSYEQYF. CDR3 in DNA: TGTGCCAGCAGCTCCCAGGGGTATTCCTACGAGCAGTACTTC.

V is TRBV6-1 and J is TRBJ2-2, with D possibly matching TRBD2 (5 bases). The CDR3 loop spans 15 amino acids. V lost 7 bases to trimming and J lost 6 bases, with 18 bases between them. Per the germline V gene, CDR1 is MNHNS and CDR2 is SASEGT. DNA for the CDR3: TGTGCCAGCATCAGAACGTCTAGGCGGGCCGGGGAGCTGTTTTTT. This translates into CASIRTSRRAGELFF.

Only one count was recorded for this clone. J is TRBJ1-3 and V is TRBV4-1; 7 nucleotides agree with TRBD1. V dropped 4 bases and J dropped 5; count of bases not matched to a gene: 14. The CDR3 contains 17 residues. Germline CDR1 is MGHRA and CDR2 is YSYEKL. This CDR3 reads CASSLLTGTENRNTIYF. Written as DNA, the CDR3 is TGCGCCAGCAGCCTTCTTACCGGGACAGAGAATCGAAACACCATATATTTT.

The CDR3 region has the DNA TGTGCCAGCAGCGCGGGACTAGCGGGAGATGATGAGCAGTTCTTC. It is translated as CASSAGLAGDDEQFF. The rearrangement links TRBV5-8 to TRBJ2-1; 14 bases fit TRBD2. The length of the CDR3 is 15 residues. Trimming cost V 4 bases and J 8 bases; bases outside gene matches: 5. CDR1 and CDR2 (germline): SGHTS, YDEGEE.

The chain uses TRBV7-8 and TRBJ2-5; 8 bases are a match to TRBD1. CDR3 length: 14 residues. The J segment lost 5 bases and the V segment lost 5 bases, leaving 7 bases of the junction unmatched. Germline-derived CDR1 and CDR2 are SGHVS and FQNEAQ. The CDR3 spells CASSPTGAFETQYF. The CDR3 region has the DNA TGTGCCAGCAGCCCGACAGGGGCCTTTGAGACCCAGTACTTC.

This chain joins TRBV28 and TRBJ2-3, with TRBD1 matching 9 bases. Germline CDR1 and CDR2: MDHEN and SYDVKM. V dropped 5 bases and J dropped 7; count of bases not matched to a gene: 7. The CDR3 totals 14 residues. CDR3 coding DNA: TGTGCCAGCAGTACAGGGGGCAAGGCCTATACGCAGTATTTT. This codes for CASSTGGKAYTQYF.

As regards this clone: Germline is not matched at one junction end, which may reflect a read error. The chain carries TRBV7-9 and TRBJ2-5, with 10 bases aligning to TRBD2. The CDR3 totals 15 residues. Germline V gene sequence: CDR1 SEHNR, CDR2 FQNEAQ (reference sequence). The CDR3 bases are TGTGCCAGCAGCGACCGAGCGGGAGGGCAAGGGACCCAGTACTTC. This encodes CASSDRAGGQGTQYF. Using reference TRBV7-9 and TRBJ2-5 for the parts outside the CDR3, the full variable domain is DTGVSQNPRHKITKRGQNVTFRCDPISEHNRLYWYRQTLGQGPEFLTYFQNEAQLEKSRLLSDRFSAERPKGSFSTLEIQRTEQGDSAMYLCASSDRAGGQGTQYFGPGTRLLVL.

The chain carries TRBV7-9 and TRBJ1-5; 7 nucleotides agree with TRBD1. In germline, CDR1 is SEHNR, CDR2 FQNEAQ (reference sequence). After removal of 5 bases from V and 6 bases from J, the junction contained 16 bases not matched to a gene. The CDR3 consists of 17 residues. CDR3 amino acids: CASSGEGGDRAAQPQHF. CDR3 bases: TGTGCCAGCAGCGGAGAGGGGGGAGACAGGGCTGCTCAGCCCCAGCATTTT.

CDR3 coding DNA: TGTGCCAGCAGCTCACGTACCGGGAGCGAGCAGTACTTC. Translated: CASSSRTGSEQYF. This rearrangement joins TRBV7-3 to TRBJ2-7, with D possibly TRBD2 on 6 matching bases. The V gene lost 4 bases and the J gene lost 6 bases, with 13 bases spanning the gap. The CDR3 length is 13 residues. The germline CDR1 and CDR2 sequences are SGHTA and FQGTGA.

The chain employs TRBV27 and TRBJ2-3; 8 bases align to TRBD1. The trim removed 8 bases at V and 6 bases at J, leaving 10 bases unmatched. This CDR3 comprises 14 residues. CDR1 and CDR2 from the germline V gene are MNHEY and SMNVEV (reference sequence). The DNA of the CDR3 is TGTGCCAGCCATAACGGGGACAGGAAGGATACGCAGTATTTT. This codes for CASHNGDRKDTQYF.

This chain joins TRBV30 and TRBJ1-2; tentative D call: TRBD1 (5 bases). The V and J ends lost 2 bases and 7 bases respectively, with 14 bases between them. The germline V gene encodes CDR1 GTSNPN and CDR2 SVGIG (reference sequence). This CDR3 has 13 residues. The CDR3 DNA is TGTGCCTGGAGTTACCCTGGGGCCCCTGGCTACACCTTC. Translation: CAWSYPGAPGYTF.

The rearrangement joins TRBV18 to TRBJ2-5, with 8 bases aligning to TRBD1. V was clipped by 6 bases and J by 2 bases; unmatched bases: 2. CDR3 length equals 13 residues. Germline-derived CDR1 and CDR2 are KGHSH and LQKENI. The CDR3 is CASSGQGQETQYF. The CDR3 DNA reads as TGTGCCAGCTCCGGACAGGGACAAGAGACCCAGTACTTC.

This clone came up a few times. An end of the junction differs from the germline gene, which may be a read error. V usage is TRBV7-9 and J usage is TRBJ1-4, with TRBD1 identical over 7 bases. Germline assignment: CDR1 SEHNR and CDR2 FQNEAQ (reference sequence). The CDR3 consists of 14 residues. The CDR3, as DNA: TGTTCCAGCAGCACCGGGACAGATAATGAAAAACTGTTTTTT. Translated, it gives CSSSTGTDNEKLFF.

J is TRBJ2-5 and V is TRBV5-4; 8 nucleotides match TRBD2. CDR1 and CDR2 from the germline V gene are SGHNT and YYREEE (reference sequence). With 2 bases clipped from V and 2 bases from J, the junction kept 5 bases outside the gene matches. CDR3 size: 15 residues. The CDR3 is CASSFPSGRQETQYF. CDR3 nucleotide sequence: TGTGCCAGCAGCTTTCCTAGCGGGCGTCAAGAGACCCAGTACTTC.

The chain employs TRBV18 and TRBJ2-7; possibly TRBD1 for D (6 bases). The ends were cut back, 2 bases at V and 0 bases at J, with 17 bases in the middle. Germline V gene data show CDR1 as KGHSH and CDR2 as LQKENI. This CDR3 region has 17 residues. For the CDR3, the DNA is TGTGCCAGCTCACCAGGGGGACAAGCCAAAAGCTCCTACGAGCAGTACTTC. Amino acids: CASSPGGQAKSSYEQYF.

This chain connects TRBV5-1 to TRBJ1-5, with 8 bases lining up with TRBD1. Trimming at V came to 3 bases and at J to 7 bases, leaving 3 bases not matched to a gene. The germline V gene has CDR1 SGHRS and CDR2 YFSETQ. This CDR3 region has 13 residues. This CDR3 reads CASSYGQGQPQHF. The CDR3 DNA reads TGCGCCAGCAGCTATGGACAGGGCCAGCCCCAGCATTTT.

The V call is TRBV5-1, the J call TRBJ2-1, with 9 bases matching TRBD2. After removal of 4 bases from V and 3 bases from J, the junction contained 8 bases not matched to a gene. CDR3 length equals 16 residues. CDR1 SGHRS and CDR2 YFSETQ come from the germline V gene. Here the CDR3 DNA reads TGCGCCAGCAGCCCCTATAGACTAGCGGACTACAATGAGCAGTTCTTC. Translating gives CASSPYRLADYNEQFF.

The chain combines TRBV19 with TRBJ2-5; no reliable D call. Trimming left V 6 bases short and J 1 base short, with 12 bases between. The germline gives CDR1 LNHDA, CDR2 SQIVND (reference sequence). The CDR3 consists of 14 residues. CDR3 in DNA: TGTGCCAGTAGCCATGACATGAGCCAAGAGACCCAGTACTTC. It translates to CASSHDMSQETQYF.

This rearrangement joins TRBV9 to TRBJ2-5, with a weak D call TRBD1 (6 bases). Gene TRBJ2-7 matches the end of the DNA better, so the J call may be wrong. The CDR3 has 14 residues. CDR1 is SGDLS and CDR2 is YYNGEE in the germline V gene. CDR3 residues: CASSVGRGGYEQYF. The CDR3, as DNA: TGTGCCAGCAGCGTAGGTAGAGGGGGCTACGAGCAGTACTTC.

The V call is TRBV5-4, the J call TRBJ1-4, with D perhaps matching TRBD1 (6 bases). The CDR3 contains 14 residues. Germline V CDR1 and CDR2: SGHNT, YYREEE (reference sequence). V was cut by 2 bases and J by 7 bases, with 12 bases left in between. The CDR3 here is CASSLRGTPEKLFF. CDR3 coding DNA: TGTGCCAGCAGCTTAAGGGGGACACCTGAAAAACTGTTTTTT.

This clone has a handful of counts. This chain links TRBV18 with TRBJ2-5, with 8 nucleotides matching TRBD1. Germline V gene lookup returns CDR1 KGHSH and CDR2 LQKENI. V was pared by 5 bases and J by 3 bases, with 5 bases of the junction left unmatched. This CDR3 is built from 14 residues. Here the CDR3 DNA reads TGTGCCAGCTCAACTCGACAGGGGAAAGAGACCCAGTACTTC. Amino acid sequence: CASSTRQGKETQYF.

This chain connects TRBV5-1 to TRBJ1-2; 9 nucleotides align to TRBD1. Germline V CDR1 and CDR2: SGHRS, YFSETQ. V was pared by 0 bases and J by 6 bases, with 12 bases of the junction left unmatched. This CDR3 has 17 residues. CDR3 DNA: TGCGCCAGCAGCTTGGCACCCCGACAGGGGGAAGTTCATGGCTACACCTTC. This encodes CASSLAPRQGEVHGYTF.

This sequence joins TRBV6-4 and TRBJ1-4; possibly TRBD1 for D (6 bases). This CDR3 contains 15 residues. Germline CDR1 MRHNA, CDR2 SNTAGT. Trimming took off 6 bases at V and 4 bases at J, with 15 bases between the two ends. The CDR3 sequence: CASSRTDSHNEKLFF. DNA for the CDR3: TGTGCCAGCAGCCGAACGGACAGCCATAATGAAAAACTGTTTTTT.

The chain employs TRBV7-3 and TRBJ1-1; TRBD1 aligns across 7 bases. This CDR3 is 14 amino acids long. Germline CDR1 SGHTA, CDR2 FQGTGA. Trimming cost V 5 bases and J 6 bases; bases outside gene matches: 9. CDR3 nucleotides: TGTGCCAGCAGCGGTCACAGGGGATTCTCTGAAGCTTTCTTT. Translation gives CASSGHRGFSEAFF.

V gene TRBV7-2 combines with J gene TRBJ2-7; no clear D gene. The CDR3 length is 14 residues. The V and J ends lost 1 base and 0 bases respectively, with 7 bases between them. CDR1 and CDR2 from the germline V gene are SGHTA and FQGNSA. This CDR3 is CASSLVSSSYEQYF. The CDR3 nucleotides are TGTGCCAGCAGCTTAGTATCTAGCTCCTACGAGCAGTACTTC.

This sequence joins TRBV5-1 and TRBJ2-3; D is ambiguous. CDR1 and CDR2 from the germline V gene are SGHRS and YFSETQ. Trimming stripped 0 bases from V and 1 base from J, with 6 bases between. This CDR3 has 14 amino acids. DNA of the CDR3: TGCGCCAGCAGCTTGGTTCGTGGCACAGATACGCAGTATTTT. This codes for CASSLVRGTDTQYF.

V is TRBV21-1 and J is TRBJ2-3; no check of the table's D call, TRBD2, against the DNA was made. TRBV21-1 is shown as a pseudogene. CDR3 size: 16 residues. The CDR3 reads CASSKDEREQGDTQYF. The CDR3 nucleotides are TGTGCCAGCAGCAAAGACGAGCGGGAGCAGGGAGATACGCAGTATTTT.

This chain joins TRBV7-2 and TRBJ2-7; D is unresolved. There are 13 residues in the CDR3. Trimming stripped 1 base from V and 3 bases from J, with 7 bases between. Germline V CDR1 and CDR2: SGHTA, FQGNSA. In DNA form, the CDR3 reads TGTGCCAGCAGCTTAGACAGAAACTACGAGCAGTACTTC. Protein product: CASSLDRNYEQYF.

The V and J genes are TRBV5-5 and TRBJ1-1; D unresolved. Germline V gene data show CDR1 as SGHKS and CDR2 as YYEKEE (reference sequence). V lost 0 bases, J lost 0 bases, and 18 bases lay in between. This CDR3 has 18 amino acids. For the CDR3, the DNA is TGTGCCAGCAGCTTGGGTTTTGTCGGCAGGCAAGTGAACACTGAAGCTTTCTTT. It codes for CASSLGFVGRQVNTEAFF.